The rows below give T cell receptor beta chains drawn from one sample of a study of blood T cell repertoires in COVID-19. The protocol was immunoSEQ multiplex PCR, while the TCRdb copy is restricted to in-frame clones and leaves out a portion. Seen here are about 130,000 clones, 85% to 90% observed once, and the top ten hold 20% to 30%. Sequenced material: peripheral blood. These receptors were taken from a woman aged 80 or over with acute or convalescent COVID-19. Each CDR3 is given with its conserved first and last residue. Fields, in order: J gene, clone size, D gene, V gene, CDR3 DNA, CDR3 protein. D genes are given only for firm matches. Rows may omit the clone size; those that give it use once, few, many or a size class.

j_gene: TRBJ1-4
abundance: once
d_gene: TRBD1
v_gene: TRBV5-4
CDR3nt: TGTGCCAGCAGCTTGAGGGGACAGGGTCTGGGCGATGAAAAACTGTTTTTT
CDR3aa: CASSLRGQGLGDEKLFF

j_gene: TRBJ2-3
abundance: -
d_gene: TRBD2
v_gene: TRBV5-4
CDR3nt: TGTGCCAGCAGACCAGCGGGGGCTAGCACAGATACGCAGTATTTT
CDR3aa: CASRPAGASTDTQYF

j_gene: TRBJ1-1
abundance: -
d_gene: -
v_gene: TRBV6-5
CDR3nt: TGTGCCAGCAGCTCACGGGGGGGGCGAGGGACTGAAGCTTTCTTT
CDR3aa: CASSSRGGRGTEAFF

j_gene: TRBJ1-1
abundance: -
d_gene: -
v_gene: TRBV28
CDR3nt: TGTGCCAGCAACCAGGGGTTGGAAGCTTTCTTT
CDR3aa: CASNQGLEAFF

j_gene: TRBJ2-3
abundance: -
d_gene: -
v_gene: TRBV5-1
CDR3nt: TGCGCCAGCAGCTTGGGAGCGACAGTTAGCACAGATACGCAGTATTTT
CDR3aa: CASSLGATVSTDTQYF

j_gene: TRBJ2-7
abundance: few
d_gene: -
v_gene: TRBV18
CDR3nt: TGTGCCAGCTCCCCCATTAGTTCCGACGAGCAGTACTTC
CDR3aa: CASSPISSDEQYF

j_gene: TRBJ2-2
abundance: -
d_gene: TRBD2
v_gene: TRBV10-3
CDR3nt: TGTGCCATCAGTGAACCCAGCGGGGGGGCCGGCGGGGAGCTGTTTTTT
CDR3aa: CAISEPSGGAGGELFF

j_gene: TRBJ2-5
abundance: -
d_gene: -
v_gene: TRBV11-2
CDR3nt: TGTGCCAGCAGCCAGCACTTCGGGGGAGAGGAGACCCAGTACTTC
CDR3aa: CASSQHFGGEETQYF

j_gene: TRBJ2-3
abundance: -
d_gene: -
v_gene: TRBV2
CDR3nt: TGTGCCAGCAGTGAACAGGGCTTGGGCACAGATACGCAGTATTTT
CDR3aa: CASSEQGLGTDTQYF

j_gene: TRBJ1-3
abundance: -
d_gene: -
v_gene: TRBV12-5
CDR3nt: TGTGCTAGTTCTCAGGGAAACACCATATATTTT
CDR3aa: CASSQGNTIYF

j_gene: TRBJ2-3
abundance: -
d_gene: -
v_gene: TRBV7-2
CDR3nt: TGTGCCAGCAGCTTAGAACAAACAGATACGCAGTATTTT
CDR3aa: CASSLEQTDTQYF